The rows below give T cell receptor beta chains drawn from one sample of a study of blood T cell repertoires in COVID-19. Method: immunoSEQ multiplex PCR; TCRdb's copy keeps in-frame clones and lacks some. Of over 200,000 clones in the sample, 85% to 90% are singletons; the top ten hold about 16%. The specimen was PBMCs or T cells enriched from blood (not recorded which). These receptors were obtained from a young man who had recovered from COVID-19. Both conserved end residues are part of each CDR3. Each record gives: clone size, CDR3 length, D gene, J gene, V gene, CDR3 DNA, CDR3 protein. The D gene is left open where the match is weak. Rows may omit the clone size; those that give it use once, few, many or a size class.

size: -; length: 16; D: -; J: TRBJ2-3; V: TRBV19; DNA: TGTGCCAGTAGCCCCGGGGGCGGCGGGGGTAGTGATACGCAGTATTTT; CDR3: CASSPGGGGGSDTQYF
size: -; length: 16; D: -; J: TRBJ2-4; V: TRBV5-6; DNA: TGTGCCAGCAGCCCCGGTGGAGGGCTAGCCAAAAACATTCAGTACTTC; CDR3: CASSPGGGLAKNIQYF
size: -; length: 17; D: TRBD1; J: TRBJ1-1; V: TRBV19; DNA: TGTGCCAGTAGTATAGATCTATTTGGGACAGGGAACACTGAAGCTTTCTTT; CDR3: CASSIDLFGTGNTEAFF
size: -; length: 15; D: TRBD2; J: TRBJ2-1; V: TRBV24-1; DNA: TGTGCCACCAGTGATAGGACTAGCGGTCACAATGAGCAGTTCTTC; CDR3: CATSDRTSGHNEQFF
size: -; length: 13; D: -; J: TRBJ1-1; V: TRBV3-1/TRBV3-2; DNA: TGTGCCAGCAGCCCCCTGACGGGGAATGAAGCTTTCTTT; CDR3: CASSPLTGNEAFF
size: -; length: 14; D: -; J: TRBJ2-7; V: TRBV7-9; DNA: TGTGCCAGCAGCGAACAGGTTGGAAAAGCCGAGCAGTACTTC; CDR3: CASSEQVGKAEQYF
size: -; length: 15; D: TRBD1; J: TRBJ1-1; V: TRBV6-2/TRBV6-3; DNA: TGTGCCAGCAGTTACTCGAGACAGGGTGGCACTGAAGCTTTCTTT; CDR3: CASSYSRQGGTEAFF
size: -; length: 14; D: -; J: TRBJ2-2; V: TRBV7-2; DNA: TGTGCCAGCAGCGGAGAGGAGTACACCGGGGAGCTGTTTTTT; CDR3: CASSGEEYTGELFF
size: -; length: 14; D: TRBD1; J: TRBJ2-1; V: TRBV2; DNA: TGTGCCAGCGGAAGAGGGACAGGGCCCCCTGAGCAGTTCTTC; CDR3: CASGRGTGPPEQFF
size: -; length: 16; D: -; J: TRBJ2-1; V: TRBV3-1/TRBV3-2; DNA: TGTGCCAGCAGCCAAGGGACCGGGGACTGGGGAAATGAGCAGTTCTTC; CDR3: CASSQGTGDWGNEQFF
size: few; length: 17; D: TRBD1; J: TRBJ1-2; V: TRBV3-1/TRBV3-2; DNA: TGTGCCAGCAGCCAAGCCGGGACAGGGGTTCATAACTATGGCTACACCTTC; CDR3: CASSQAGTGVHNYGYTF
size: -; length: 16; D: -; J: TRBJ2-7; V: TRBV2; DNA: TGTGCCAGCCGCAACGACAGGAACCGTCACCTCTACGAGCAGTACTTC; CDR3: CASRNDRNRHLYEQYF
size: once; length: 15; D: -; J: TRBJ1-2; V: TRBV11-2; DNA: TGTGCCAGCAGCTTTTCAGGAGGGAGGTACTATGGCTACACCTTC; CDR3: CASSFSGGRYYGYTF
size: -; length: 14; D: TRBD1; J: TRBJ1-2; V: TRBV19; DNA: TGTGCCAGTAGTGCGGGGGACAGGGTTTATGGCTACACCTTC; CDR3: CASSAGDRVYGYTF
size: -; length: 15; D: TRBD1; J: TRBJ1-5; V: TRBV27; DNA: TGTGCCAGCAGCCCGGGACAGGGGTCGGGGGGGGCCCAGCATTTT; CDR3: CASSPGQGSGGAQHF
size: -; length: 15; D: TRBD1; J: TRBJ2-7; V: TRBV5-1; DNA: TGCGCCAGCAGCTCCGGGACAGGGGGCTTGTACGAGCAGTACTTC; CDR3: CASSSGTGGLYEQYF